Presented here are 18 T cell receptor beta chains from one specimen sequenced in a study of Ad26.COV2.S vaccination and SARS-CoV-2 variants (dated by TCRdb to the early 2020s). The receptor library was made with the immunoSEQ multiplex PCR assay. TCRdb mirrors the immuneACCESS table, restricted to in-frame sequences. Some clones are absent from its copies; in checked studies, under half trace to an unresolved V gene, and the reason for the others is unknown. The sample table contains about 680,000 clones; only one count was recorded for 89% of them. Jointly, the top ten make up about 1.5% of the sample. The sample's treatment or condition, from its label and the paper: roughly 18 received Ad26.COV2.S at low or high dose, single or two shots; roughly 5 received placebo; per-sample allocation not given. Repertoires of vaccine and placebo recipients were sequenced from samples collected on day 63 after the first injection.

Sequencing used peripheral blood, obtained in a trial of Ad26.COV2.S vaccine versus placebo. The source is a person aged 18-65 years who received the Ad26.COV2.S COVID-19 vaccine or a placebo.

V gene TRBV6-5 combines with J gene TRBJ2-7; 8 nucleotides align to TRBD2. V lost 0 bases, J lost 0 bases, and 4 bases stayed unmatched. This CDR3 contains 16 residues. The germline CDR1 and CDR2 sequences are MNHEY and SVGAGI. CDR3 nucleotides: TGTGCCAGCAGTTACTCGGAGACTAGCGCCTCCTACGAGCAGTACTTC. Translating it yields CASSYSETSASYEQYF.

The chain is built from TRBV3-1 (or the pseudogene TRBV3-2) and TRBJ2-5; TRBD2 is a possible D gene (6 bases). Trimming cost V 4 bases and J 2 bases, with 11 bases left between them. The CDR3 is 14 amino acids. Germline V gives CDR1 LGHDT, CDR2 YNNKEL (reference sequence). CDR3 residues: CASSPTTRQETQYF. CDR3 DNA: TGTGCCAGCAGCCCGACGACTAGGCAAGAGACCCAGTACTTC.

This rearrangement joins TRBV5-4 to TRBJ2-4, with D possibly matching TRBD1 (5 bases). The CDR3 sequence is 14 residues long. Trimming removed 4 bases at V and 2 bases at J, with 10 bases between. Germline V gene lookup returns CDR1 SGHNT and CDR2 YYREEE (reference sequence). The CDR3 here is CASSPQGTKNIQYF. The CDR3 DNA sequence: TGTGCCAGCAGCCCCCAGGGAACCAAAAACATTCAGTACTTC. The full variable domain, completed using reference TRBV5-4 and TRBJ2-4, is ETGVTQSPTHLIKTRGQQVTLRCSSQSGHNTVSWYQQALGQGPQFIFQYYREEENGRGNFPPRFSGLQFPNYSSELNVNALELDDSALYLCASSPQGTKNIQYFGAGTRLSVL.

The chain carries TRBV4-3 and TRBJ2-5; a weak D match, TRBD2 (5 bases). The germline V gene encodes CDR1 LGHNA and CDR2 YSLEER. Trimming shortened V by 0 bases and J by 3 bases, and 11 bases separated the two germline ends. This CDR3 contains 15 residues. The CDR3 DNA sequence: TGCGCCAGCAGCCAAGACTATGGTAGCGAAGAGACCCAGTACTTC. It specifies CASSQDYGSEETQYF.

CDR3 sequence: CASSFPGLTYYNEQFF. CDR3 bases: TGTGCCAGCAGTTTCCCGGGACTAACCTACTACAATGAGCAGTTCTTC. The chain links TRBV7-9 to TRBJ2-1; 7 positions agree with TRBD2. The CDR3 covers 16 residues. CDR1 and CDR2 from the germline V gene are SEHNR and FQNEAQ (reference sequence). The V and J ends lost 6 bases and 3 bases, in that order; junction bases with no gene match: 11.

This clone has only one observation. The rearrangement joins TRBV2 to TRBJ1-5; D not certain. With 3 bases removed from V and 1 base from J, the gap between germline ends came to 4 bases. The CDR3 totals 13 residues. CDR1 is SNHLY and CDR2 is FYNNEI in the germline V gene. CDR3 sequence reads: CASSDRSNQPQHF. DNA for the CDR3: TGTGCCAGCAGTGACAGGAGCAATCAGCCCCAGCATTTT.

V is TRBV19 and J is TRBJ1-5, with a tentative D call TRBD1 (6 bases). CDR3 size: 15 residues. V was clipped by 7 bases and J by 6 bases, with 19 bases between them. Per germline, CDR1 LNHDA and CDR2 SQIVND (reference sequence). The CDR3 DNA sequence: TGTGCCAGTACTCTTGGGGGCCCTTCACCTCAGCCCCAGCATTTT. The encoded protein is CASTLGGPSPQPQHF.

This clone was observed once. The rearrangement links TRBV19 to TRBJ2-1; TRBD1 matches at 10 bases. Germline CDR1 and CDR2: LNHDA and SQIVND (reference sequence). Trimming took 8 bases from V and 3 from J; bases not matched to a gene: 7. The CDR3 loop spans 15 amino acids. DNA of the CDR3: TGTGCCAGTGCGAAGGACAGGGGGATCTACAATGAGCAGTTCTTC. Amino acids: CASAKDRGIYNEQFF.

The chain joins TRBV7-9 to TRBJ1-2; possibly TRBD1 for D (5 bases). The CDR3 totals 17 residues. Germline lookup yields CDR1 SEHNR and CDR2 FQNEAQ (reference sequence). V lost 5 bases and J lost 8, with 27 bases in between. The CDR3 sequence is CASSPPLVTAIQRGYTF. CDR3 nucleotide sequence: TGTGCCAGCAGCCCCCCGTTGGTGACAGCCATACAGAGGGGCTACACCTTC.

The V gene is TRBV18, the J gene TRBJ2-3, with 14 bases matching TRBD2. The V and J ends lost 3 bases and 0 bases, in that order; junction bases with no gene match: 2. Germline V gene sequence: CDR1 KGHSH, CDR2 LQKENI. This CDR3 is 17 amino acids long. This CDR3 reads CASSPTSGGASTDTQYF. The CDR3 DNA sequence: TGTGCCAGCTCACCGACTAGCGGGGGGGCTAGCACAGATACGCAGTATTTT.

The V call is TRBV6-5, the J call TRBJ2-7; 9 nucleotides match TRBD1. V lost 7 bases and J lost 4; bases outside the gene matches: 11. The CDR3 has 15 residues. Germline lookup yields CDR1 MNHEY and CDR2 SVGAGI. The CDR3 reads CASTSAGTGSYEQYF. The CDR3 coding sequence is TGTGCCAGCACCTCCGCCGGGACAGGGTCGTACGAGCAGTACTTC.

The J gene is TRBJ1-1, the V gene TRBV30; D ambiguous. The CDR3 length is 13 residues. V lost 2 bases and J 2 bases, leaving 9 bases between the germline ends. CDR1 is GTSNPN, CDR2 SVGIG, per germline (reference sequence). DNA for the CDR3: TGTGCCTGGAGTAGGAGAGACAACACTGAAGCTTTCTTT. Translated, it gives CAWSRRDNTEAFF. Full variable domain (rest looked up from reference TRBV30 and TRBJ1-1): SQTIHQWPATLVQPVGSPLSLECTVEGTSNPNLYWYRQAAGRGLQLLFYSVGIGQISSEVPQNLSASRPQDRQFILSSKKLLLSDSGFYLCAWSRRDNTEAFFGQGTRLTVV.

The CDR3: CSVRGTVQETQYF. In nucleotides, the CDR3 is TGCAGCGTCAGAGGGACAGTCCAAGAGACCCAGTACTTC. The V gene is TRBV29-1, the J gene TRBJ2-5, with TRBD1 identical over 7 bases. In germline, CDR1 is SQVTM, CDR2 ANQGSEA. V lost 6 bases, J lost 1 base, and 5 bases stayed unmatched. The CDR3 contains 13 residues.

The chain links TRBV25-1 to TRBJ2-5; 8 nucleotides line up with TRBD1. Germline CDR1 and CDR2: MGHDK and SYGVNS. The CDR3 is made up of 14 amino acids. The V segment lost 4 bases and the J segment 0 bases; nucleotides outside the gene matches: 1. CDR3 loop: CASSGDRYQETQYF. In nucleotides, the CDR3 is TGTGCCAGCAGTGGGGACAGGTACCAAGAGACCCAGTACTTC.

CDR3 amino acids: CSASLRRGGNTEAFF. DNA of the CDR3: TGCAGTGCTAGTCTCCGACGGGGGGGAAACACTGAAGCTTTCTTT. The chain joins TRBV20-1 to TRBJ1-1, with D possibly TRBD1 on 5 matching bases. V lost 3 bases, J lost 2 bases, and 16 bases lay in between. The germline V gene encodes CDR1 DFQATT and CDR2 SNEGSKA (reference sequence). This CDR3 spans 15 amino acids.

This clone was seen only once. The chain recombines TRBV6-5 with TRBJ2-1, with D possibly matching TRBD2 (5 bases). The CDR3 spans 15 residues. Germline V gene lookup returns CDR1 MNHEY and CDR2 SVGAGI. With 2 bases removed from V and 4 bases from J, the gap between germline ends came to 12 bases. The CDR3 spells CASSYGLALYNEQFF. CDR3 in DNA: TGTGCCAGCAGTTACGGGCTAGCACTTTACAATGAGCAGTTCTTC.

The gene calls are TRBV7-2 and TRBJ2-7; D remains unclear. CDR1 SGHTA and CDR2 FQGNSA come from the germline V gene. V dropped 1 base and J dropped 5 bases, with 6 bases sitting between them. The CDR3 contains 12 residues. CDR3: CASSLVGNEQYF. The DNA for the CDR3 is TGTGCCAGCAGCTTAGTGGGAAACGAGCAGTACTTC. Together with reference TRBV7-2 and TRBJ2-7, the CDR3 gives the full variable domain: GAGVSQSPSNKVTEKGKDVELRCDPISGHTALYWYRQSLGQGLEFLIYFQGNSAPDKSGLPSDRFSAERTGGSVSTLTIQRTQQEDSAVYLCASSLVGNEQYFGPGTRLTVT.

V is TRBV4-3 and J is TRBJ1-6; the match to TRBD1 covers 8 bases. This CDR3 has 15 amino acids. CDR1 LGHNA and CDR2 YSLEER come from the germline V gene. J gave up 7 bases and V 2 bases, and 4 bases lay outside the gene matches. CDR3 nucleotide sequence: TGCGCCAGCAGCCAACACAGGGGGAGCAATTCACCCCTCCACTTT. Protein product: CASSQHRGSNSPLHF.